This T cell receptor (beta chain) is drawn from a study of T cell changes during pregnancy in multiple sclerosis. The V end lost 2 bases, the J end lost 10 bases, and 11 bases lay between the germline ends. CDR3 length equals 12 residues. Germline loops: CDR1 KGHSH, CDR2 LQKENI. The protocol was immunoSEQ multiplex PCR, while the TCRdb copy is restricted to in-frame clones and leaves out a portion. This sample has 30,000 to 45,000 clones, with under 95% found just once. This clone showed up just once. This chain links TRBV18 with TRBJ1-2; D remains unclear. The material was CD4+ T cells from peripheral blood mononuclear cells, obtained after pregnancy. The receptor comes from a female donor with multiple sclerosis, enrolled in a pregnancy study. CDR3 residues: CASSPKEGAYTF. CDR3 DNA sequence: TGTGCCAGCTCACCAAAGGAGGGCGCCTACACCTTC.